This T cell receptor (beta chain) was identified during a study of blood T cells in healthy people across ages. V lost 7 bases and J lost 0, with 10 bases in between. Germline CDR1 is MDHEN and CDR2 is SYDVKM. The CDR3 sequence is 14 residues long. Primers used in a second PCR of roughly 7 to 11 cycles were a sample-barcoded 5' primer and a J-beta primer mix. Every cDNA was tagged by a template-switch adaptor with 12 random nucleotides. TCRdb recomputed calls from the 5' RACE reads with MiXCR, one row per CDR3 protein. This sample carries about 540,000 distinct CDR3 sequences, 24% of them seen once, and the ten largest clones take just over 8.5%. General study results and limits: CMV infection status of these donors was not known. There were more naive CD4+ cells and higher diversity in long-lived donors than in aged donors.

This clonotype came up a few times. As yet, its antigen is unknown. The same sample was also studied in work on T cells of mothers and their children. Turning to that study: Versus unrelated pairs, overlap was slightly higher in related mother-child pairs, without reaching significance.

Sequencing was done on a sample of blood. This chain uses TRBV28 with TRBJ1-5; D not resolved. This TCR was recovered from a boy between 10 and 17 years old in good health. The CDR3 is CASTKAYSNQPQHF. CDR3 nucleotides: TGTGCCAGCACGAAAGCGTATAGCAATCAGCCCCAGCATTTT.